This paragraph reports one T cell receptor beta chain. This record belongs to a study of blood T cell repertoires in COVID-19. The protocol was immunoSEQ multiplex PCR, while the TCRdb copy is restricted to in-frame clones and leaves out a portion. This sample has fewer than 200,000 clones, with around four fifths found just once. The sequence was collected from a woman aged 45-60 years who had recovered from COVID-19. The source material was PBMCs or T cells enriched from blood (not recorded which).

CDR3 in DNA: TGTGCCAGCAAGGAACGGCTAGCGGGACACAATGAGCAGTTCTTC. Its protein product is CASKERLAGHNEQFF. The chain carries TRBV7-2 and TRBJ2-1; 9 nucleotides match TRBD2. The V gene end was trimmed by 7 bases and the J gene end by 5 bases; junction bases not matched to a gene: 9. There are 15 residues in the CDR3. Germline CDR1 SGHTA, CDR2 FQGNSA.